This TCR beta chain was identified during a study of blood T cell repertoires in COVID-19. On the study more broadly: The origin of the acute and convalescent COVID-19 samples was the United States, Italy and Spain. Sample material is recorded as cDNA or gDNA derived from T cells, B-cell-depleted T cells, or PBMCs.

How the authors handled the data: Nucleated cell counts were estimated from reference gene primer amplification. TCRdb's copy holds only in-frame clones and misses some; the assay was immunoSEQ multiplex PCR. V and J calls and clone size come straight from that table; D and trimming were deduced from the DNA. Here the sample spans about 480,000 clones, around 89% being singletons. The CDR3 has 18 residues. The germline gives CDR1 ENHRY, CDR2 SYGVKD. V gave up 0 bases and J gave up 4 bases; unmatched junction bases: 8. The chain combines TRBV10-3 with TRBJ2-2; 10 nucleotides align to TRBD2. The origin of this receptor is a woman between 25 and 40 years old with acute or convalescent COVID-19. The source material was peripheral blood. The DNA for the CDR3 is TGTGCCATCAGTGAGTCGATGGCTAGCGGGGGAACCACCGGGGAGCTGTTTTTT. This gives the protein CAISESMASGGTTGELFF.